A selection of T cell receptor beta chains follows, all from one sample in a study of cytomegalovirus exposure and HLA in healthy donors. Data came from immunoSEQ multiplex PCR; TCRdb stores just in-frame clones and leaves some out. The data show 200,000 to 250,000 clones, approximately 88% seen once. The source material was PBMCs. The origin of the receptors is a woman aged 30 to 39 in good health and CMV-seropositive. Each CDR3 is given with its conserved first and last residue. The order of the fields is J gene, V gene, clone size, CDR3 protein. Size tells how often a clone was seen (once, few, many) or the class of an expanded clone, and some rows leave it out.

TRBJ1-2	TRBV27	few	CASSETGEGYTF
TRBJ2-3	TRBV27	NA	CASSSPSTDTQYF
TRBJ2-7	TRBV11-2	NA	CASSTPRRVHYEQYF
TRBJ2-7	TRBV15	NA	CATSRPGQGKYEQYF
TRBJ1-1	TRBV30	once	CAWSRGAGTEAFF
TRBJ2-1	TRBV7-2	NA	CASSVLAGVQNEQFF
TRBJ2-1	TRBV7-8	NA	CASSSRQGIEQFF
TRBJ1-4	TRBV4-1	NA	CASSQDARGEKLFF
TRBJ2-1	TRBV11-2	NA	CASSLEVIRVGEQFF
TRBJ1-2	TRBV5-6	NA	CASSLAAGWGYGYTF
TRBJ1-2	TRBV30	NA	CAWSDPTDYIDYGYTF
TRBJ2-5	TRBV18	NA	CASSPNRGQETQYF
TRBJ2-5	TRBV6-5	NA	CASSYTRPPKETQYF
TRBJ2-5	TRBV10-2	NA	CASSKWTGMETQYF
TRBJ1-3	TRBV6-5	NA	CASSPRDRNPVGF
TRBJ2-3	TRBV28	NA	CASTSRHRGTDTQYF
TRBJ2-7	TRBV30	NA	CAWRPGTAGYEQYF
TRBJ1-1	TRBV2	few	CASSYSTGGNTEAFF
TRBJ2-5	TRBV7-2	once	CASSFSGRGETQYF
TRBJ1-2	TRBV14	NA	CASSQGRAGAIRQGYTF
TRBJ1-1	TRBV5-1	NA	CASSSGEWTEAFF
TRBJ2-5	TRBV7-7	once	CASSPGQGLSETQYF
TRBJ1-5	TRBV18	NA	CASSTGGERNQPQHF
TRBJ2-3	TRBV7-6	NA	CASSPQGASTDTQYF
TRBJ2-7	TRBV6-1	many	CASSEYGSASSYEQYF
TRBJ1-5	TRBV30	NA	CAWSVSGGDLSNQPQHF
TRBJ2-7	TRBV4-3	few	CASSQDKSGRAYEQYF
TRBJ2-7	TRBV11-3	NA	CASSSREGPHEQYF
TRBJ1-2	TRBV9	NA	CASSVEWNYGYTF
TRBJ1-2	TRBV4-1	NA	CASSQGANYGYTF
TRBJ1-2	TRBV30	NA	CAWSVQGGDGYTF
TRBJ1-4	TRBV7-2	NA	CASRDKRDEKLFF
TRBJ2-3	TRBV5-1	few	CASSPQSTDTQYF
TRBJ1-4	TRBV9	NA	CASSRDAKSNEKLFF
TRBJ1-3	TRBV18	NA	CASSPIPRGSFGNTIYF
TRBJ2-7	TRBV6-1	NA	CASSEAVVRGDEQYF
TRBJ2-7	TRBV11-2	NA	CASEKNSGQGPYEQYF
TRBJ2-5	TRBV5-3	NA	CARSLVTEETQYF
TRBJ1-2	TRBV9	NA	CASSVGTYGYTF
TRBJ2-3	TRBV11-2	NA	CASSLALADTQYF
TRBJ2-1	TRBV28	once	CASSLLDRGGSEQFF
TRBJ2-7	TRBV4-3	once	CASSKSIGALTYEQYF
TRBJ1-2	TRBV6-4	NA	CASSDSTGLLPYGYTF
TRBJ1-1	TRBV10-3	NA	CAISESGDEAFF
TRBJ1-1	TRBV6-5	NA	CASSGPMMSEAFF
TRBJ2-1	TRBV6-5	once	CASSSSPAGYNEQFF
TRBJ1-2	TRBV4-3	NA	CASSTSGTGNGYTF
TRBJ1-1	TRBV28	NA	CASNTPPENTEAFF
TRBJ1-2	TRBV6-5	NA	CASTSRDRGFYGYTF
TRBJ1-1	TRBV19	NA	CASRGREFTEAFF
TRBJ1-2	TRBV28	NA	CASRQDRGSYGYTF